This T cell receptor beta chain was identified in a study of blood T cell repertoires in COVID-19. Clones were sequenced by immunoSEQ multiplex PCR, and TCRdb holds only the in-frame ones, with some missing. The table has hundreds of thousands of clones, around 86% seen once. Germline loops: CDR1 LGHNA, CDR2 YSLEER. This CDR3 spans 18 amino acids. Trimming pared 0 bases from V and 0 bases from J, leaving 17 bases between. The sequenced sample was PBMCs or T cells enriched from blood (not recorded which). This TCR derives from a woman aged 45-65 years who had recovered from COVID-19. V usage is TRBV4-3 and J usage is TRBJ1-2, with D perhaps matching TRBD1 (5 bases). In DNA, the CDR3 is TGCGCCAGCAGCCAAGATTATTTTGGGGCAGGGCCTAACTATGGCTACACCTTC. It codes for CASSQDYFGAGPNYGYTF.